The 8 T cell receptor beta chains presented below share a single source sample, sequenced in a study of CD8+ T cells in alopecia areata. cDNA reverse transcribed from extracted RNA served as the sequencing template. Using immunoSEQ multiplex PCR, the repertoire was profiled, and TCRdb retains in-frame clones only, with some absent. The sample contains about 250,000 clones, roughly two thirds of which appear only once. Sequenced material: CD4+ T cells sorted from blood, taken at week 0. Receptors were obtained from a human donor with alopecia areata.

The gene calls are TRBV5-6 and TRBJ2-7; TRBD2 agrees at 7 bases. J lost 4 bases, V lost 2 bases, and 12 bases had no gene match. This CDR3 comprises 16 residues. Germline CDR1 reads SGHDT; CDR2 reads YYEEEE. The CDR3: CASSFLWRGNPYEQYF. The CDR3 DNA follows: TGTGCCAGCAGCTTCCTCTGGCGGGGGAATCCTTACGAGCAGTACTTC.

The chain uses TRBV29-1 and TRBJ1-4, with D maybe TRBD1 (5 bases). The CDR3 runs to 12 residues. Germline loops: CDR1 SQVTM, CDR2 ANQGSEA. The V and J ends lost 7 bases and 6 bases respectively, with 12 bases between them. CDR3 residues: CSAAGPDEKLFF. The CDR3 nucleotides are TGCAGCGCCGCGGGACCGGATGAAAAACTGTTTTTT.

The CDR3 reads CASRARAGYGTDTQYF. CDR3 sequence (DNA): TGTGCCAGCAGGGCCAGAGCGGGGTACGGCACAGATACGCAGTATTTT. V usage is TRBV2 and J usage is TRBJ2-3, with 7 bases aligning to TRBD2. The germline gives CDR1 SNHLY, CDR2 FYNNEI. This CDR3 contains 16 residues. Trimming removed 6 bases from V and 1 base from J; junction bases left unmatched: 10.

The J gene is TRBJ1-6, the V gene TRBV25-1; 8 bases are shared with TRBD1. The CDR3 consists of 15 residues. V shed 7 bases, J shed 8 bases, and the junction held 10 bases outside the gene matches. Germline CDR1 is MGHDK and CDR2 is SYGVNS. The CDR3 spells CASKGVGQADSPLHF. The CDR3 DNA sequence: TGTGCCAGCAAAGGGGTGGGACAGGCGGATTCACCCCTCCACTTT.

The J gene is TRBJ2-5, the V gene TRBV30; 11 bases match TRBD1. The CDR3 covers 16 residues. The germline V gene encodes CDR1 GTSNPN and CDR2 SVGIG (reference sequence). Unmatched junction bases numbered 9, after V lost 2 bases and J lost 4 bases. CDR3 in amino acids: CAWSLERTGGPETQYF. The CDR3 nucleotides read TGTGCCTGGAGTTTAGAACGGACAGGGGGCCCAGAGACCCAGTACTTC.

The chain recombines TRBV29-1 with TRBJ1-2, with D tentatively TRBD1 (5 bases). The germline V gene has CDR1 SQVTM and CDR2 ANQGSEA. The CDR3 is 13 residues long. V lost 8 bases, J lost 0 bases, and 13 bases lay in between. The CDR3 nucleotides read TGCAGCTTCTCGGGGGGACCTAACTATGGCTACACCTTC. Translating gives CSFSGGPNYGYTF.

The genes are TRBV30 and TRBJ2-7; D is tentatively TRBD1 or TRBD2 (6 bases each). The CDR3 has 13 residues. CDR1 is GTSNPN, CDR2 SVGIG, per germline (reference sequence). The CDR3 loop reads CASGAGISYEQYF. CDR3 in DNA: TGTGCTTCGGGGGCTGGGATCTCCTACGAGCAGTACTTC.

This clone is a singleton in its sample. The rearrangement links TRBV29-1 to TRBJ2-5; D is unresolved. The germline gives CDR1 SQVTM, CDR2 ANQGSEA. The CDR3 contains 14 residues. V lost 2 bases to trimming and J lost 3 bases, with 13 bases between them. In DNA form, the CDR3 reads TGCAGCGTTGAAAACTACAGAACCGAAGAGACCCAGTACTTC. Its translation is CSVENYRTEETQYF.